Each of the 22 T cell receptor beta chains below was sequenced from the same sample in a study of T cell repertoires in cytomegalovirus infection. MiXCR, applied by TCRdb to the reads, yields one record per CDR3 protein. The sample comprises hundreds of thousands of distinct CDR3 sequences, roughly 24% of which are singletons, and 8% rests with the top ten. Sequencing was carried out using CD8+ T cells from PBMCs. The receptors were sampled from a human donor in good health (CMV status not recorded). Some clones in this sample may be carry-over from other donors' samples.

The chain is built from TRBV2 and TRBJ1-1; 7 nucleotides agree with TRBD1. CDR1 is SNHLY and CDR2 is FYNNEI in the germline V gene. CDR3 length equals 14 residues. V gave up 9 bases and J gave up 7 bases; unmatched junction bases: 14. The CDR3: CAREGTDRRVEAFF. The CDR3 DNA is TGTGCCAGGGAGGGGACAGATCGTCGAGTTGAAGCTTTCTTT.

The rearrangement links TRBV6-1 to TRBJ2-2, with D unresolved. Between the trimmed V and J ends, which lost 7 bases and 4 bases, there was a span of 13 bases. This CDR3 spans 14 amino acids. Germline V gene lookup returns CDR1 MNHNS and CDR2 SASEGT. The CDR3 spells CASKIYKSTGELFF. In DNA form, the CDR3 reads TGTGCCAGCAAGATATACAAGAGCACCGGGGAGCTGTTTTTT.

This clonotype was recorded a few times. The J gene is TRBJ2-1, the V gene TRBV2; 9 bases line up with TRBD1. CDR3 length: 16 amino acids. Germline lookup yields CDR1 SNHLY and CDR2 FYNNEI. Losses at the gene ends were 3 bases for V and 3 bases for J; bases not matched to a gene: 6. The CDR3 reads CASSEGQGGDYNEQFF. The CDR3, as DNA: TGTGCCAGCAGTGAGGGACAGGGCGGCGACTACAATGAGCAGTTCTTC.

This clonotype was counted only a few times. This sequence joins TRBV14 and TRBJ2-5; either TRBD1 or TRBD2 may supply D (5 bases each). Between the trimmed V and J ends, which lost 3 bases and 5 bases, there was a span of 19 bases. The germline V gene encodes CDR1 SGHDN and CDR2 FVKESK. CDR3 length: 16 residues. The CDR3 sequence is CASSQGPIQRVETQYF. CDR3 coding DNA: TGTGCCAGCAGCCAGGGACCTATCCAACGGGTGGAGACCCAGTACTTC.

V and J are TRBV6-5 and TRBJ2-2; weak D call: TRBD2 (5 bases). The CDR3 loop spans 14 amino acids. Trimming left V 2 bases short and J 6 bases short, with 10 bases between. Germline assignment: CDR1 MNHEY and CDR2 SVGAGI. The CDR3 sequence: CASSYQLASGELFF. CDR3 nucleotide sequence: TGTGCCAGCAGTTACCAGTTAGCGTCCGGGGAGCTGTTTTTT.

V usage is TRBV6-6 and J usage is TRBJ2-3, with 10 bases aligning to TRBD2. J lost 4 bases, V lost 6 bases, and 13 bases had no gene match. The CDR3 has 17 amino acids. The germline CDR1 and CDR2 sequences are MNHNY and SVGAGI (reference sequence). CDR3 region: CASRNLLLAGPADTQYF. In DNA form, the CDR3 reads TGTGCCAGCAGGAACCTCTTACTAGCGGGGCCCGCAGATACGCAGTATTTT.

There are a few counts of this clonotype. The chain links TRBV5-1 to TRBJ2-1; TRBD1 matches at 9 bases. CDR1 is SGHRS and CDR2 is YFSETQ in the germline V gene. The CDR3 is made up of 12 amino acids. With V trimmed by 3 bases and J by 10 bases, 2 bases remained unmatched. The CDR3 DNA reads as TGCGCCAGCAGCTCACAGGGGGCAGAGCAGTTCTTC. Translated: CASSSQGAEQFF.

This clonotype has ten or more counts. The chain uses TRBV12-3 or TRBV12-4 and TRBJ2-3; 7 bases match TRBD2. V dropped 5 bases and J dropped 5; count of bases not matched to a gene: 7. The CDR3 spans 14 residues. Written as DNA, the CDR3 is TGTGCCAGCAGTGAGGGACTAACGGGAGATACGCAGTATTTT. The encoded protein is CASSEGLTGDTQYF.

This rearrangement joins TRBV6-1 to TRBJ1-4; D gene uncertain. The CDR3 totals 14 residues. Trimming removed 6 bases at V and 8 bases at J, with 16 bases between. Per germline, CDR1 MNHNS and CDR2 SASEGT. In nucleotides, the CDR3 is TGTGCCAGCAGCCCCGGGCCGATCCGGGAAAAACTGTTTTTT. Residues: CASSPGPIREKLFF.

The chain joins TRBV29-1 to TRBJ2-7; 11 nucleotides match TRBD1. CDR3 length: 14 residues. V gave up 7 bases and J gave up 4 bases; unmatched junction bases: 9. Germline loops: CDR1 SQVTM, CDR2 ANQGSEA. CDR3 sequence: CSARLGQGAYEQYF. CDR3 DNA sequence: TGCAGCGCTCGGCTTGGACAGGGGGCTTACGAGCAGTACTTC.

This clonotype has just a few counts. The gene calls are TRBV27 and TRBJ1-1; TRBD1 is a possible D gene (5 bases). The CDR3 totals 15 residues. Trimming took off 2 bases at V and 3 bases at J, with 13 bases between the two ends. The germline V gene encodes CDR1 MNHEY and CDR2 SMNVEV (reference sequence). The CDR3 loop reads CASSLGMGDYTEAFF. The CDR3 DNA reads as TGTGCCAGCAGTTTAGGGATGGGGGACTACACTGAAGCTTTCTTT.

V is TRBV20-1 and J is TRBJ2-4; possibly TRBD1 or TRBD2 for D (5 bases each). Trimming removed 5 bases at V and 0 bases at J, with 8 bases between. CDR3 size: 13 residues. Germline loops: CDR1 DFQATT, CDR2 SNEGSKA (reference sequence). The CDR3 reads CSAGDVAKNIQYF. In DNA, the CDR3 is TGCAGTGCTGGGGACGTAGCCAAAAACATTCAGTACTTC.

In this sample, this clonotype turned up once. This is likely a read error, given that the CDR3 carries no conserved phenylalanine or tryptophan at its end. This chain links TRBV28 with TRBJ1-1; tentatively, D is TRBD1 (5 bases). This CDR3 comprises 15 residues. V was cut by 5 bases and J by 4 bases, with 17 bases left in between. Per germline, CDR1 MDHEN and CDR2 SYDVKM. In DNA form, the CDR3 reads TGTGCCAGCAGTCCTCGAATGGGGCGGGTCACTGAAGCTTTCTCT. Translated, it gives CASSPRMGRVTEAFS.

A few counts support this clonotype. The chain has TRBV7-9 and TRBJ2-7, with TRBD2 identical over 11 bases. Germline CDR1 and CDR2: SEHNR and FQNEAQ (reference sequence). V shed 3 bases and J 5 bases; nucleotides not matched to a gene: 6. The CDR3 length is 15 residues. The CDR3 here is CASSFLAGGYHEQYF. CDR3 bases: TGTGCCAGCAGCTTTCTAGCGGGGGGTTACCACGAGCAGTACTTC.

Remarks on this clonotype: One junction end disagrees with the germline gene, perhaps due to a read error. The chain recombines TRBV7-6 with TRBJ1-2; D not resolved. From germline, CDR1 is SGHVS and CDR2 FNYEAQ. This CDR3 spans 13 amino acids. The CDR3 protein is CASSMGANYGCTF. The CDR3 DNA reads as TGTGCCAGCTCGATGGGAGCTAACTATGGCTGCACCTTC.

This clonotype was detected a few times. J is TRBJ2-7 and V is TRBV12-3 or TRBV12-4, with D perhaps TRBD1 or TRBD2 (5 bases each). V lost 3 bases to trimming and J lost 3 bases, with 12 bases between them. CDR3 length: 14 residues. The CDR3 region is CASSFEGTYYEQYF. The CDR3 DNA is TGTGCCAGCAGTTTCGAGGGGACCTACTACGAGCAGTACTTC.

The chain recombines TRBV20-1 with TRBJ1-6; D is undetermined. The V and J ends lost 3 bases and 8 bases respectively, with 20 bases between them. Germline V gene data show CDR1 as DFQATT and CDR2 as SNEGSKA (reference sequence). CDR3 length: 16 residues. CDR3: CSARERAHLRYSPLHF. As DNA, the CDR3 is TGCAGTGCTAGGGAGAGGGCTCATCTCCGGTATTCACCCCTCCACTTT.

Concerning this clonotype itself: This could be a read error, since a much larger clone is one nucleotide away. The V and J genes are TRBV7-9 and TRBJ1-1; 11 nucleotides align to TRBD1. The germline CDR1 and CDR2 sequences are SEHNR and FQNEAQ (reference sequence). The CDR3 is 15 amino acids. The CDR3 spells CASSSPGQGGTEASF. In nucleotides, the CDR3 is TGTGCCAGCAGCTCGCCGGGACAGGGGGGGACTGAAGCTTCCTTT.

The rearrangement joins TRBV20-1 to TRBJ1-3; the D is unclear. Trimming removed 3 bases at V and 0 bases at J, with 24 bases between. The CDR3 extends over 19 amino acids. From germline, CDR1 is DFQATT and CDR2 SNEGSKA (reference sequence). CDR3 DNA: TGCAGTGCTAGCCAACTCGCCTCGACGATGCGGGACTCTGGAAACACCATATATTTT. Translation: CSASQLASTMRDSGNTIYF.

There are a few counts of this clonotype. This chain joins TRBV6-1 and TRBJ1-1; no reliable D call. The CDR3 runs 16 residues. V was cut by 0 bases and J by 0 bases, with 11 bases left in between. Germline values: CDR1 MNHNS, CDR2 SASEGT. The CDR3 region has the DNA TGTGCCAGCAGTGAAGCGGTCGGGGTTATGAACACTGAAGCTTTCTTT. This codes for CASSEAVGVMNTEAFF.

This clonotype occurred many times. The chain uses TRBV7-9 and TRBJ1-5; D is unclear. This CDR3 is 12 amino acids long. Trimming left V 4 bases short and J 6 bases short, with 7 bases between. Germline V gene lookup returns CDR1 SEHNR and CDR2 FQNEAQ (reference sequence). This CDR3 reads CASSSGLQPQHF. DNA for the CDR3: TGTGCCAGCAGCTCAGGTCTTCAGCCCCAGCATTTT.

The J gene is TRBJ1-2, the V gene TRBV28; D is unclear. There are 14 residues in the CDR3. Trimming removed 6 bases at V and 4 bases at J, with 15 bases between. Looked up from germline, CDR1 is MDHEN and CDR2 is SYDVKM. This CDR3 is CASSHEGGLYGYTF. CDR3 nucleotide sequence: TGTGCCAGCAGCCACGAAGGAGGCCTCTATGGCTACACCTTC.